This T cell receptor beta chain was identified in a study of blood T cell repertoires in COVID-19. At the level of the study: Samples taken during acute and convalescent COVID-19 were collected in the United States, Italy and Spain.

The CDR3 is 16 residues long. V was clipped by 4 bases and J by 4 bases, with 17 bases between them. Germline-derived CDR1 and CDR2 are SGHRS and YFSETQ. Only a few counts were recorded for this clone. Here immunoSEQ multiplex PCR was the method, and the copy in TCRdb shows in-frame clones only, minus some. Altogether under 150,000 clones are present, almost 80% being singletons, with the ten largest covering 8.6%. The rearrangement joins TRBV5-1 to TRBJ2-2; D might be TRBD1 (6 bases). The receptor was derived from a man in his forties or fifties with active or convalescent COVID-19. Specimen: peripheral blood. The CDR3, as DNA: TGCGCCAGCAGCCCACAGGGTGACGCGGGCACCGGGGAGCTGTTTTTT. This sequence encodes CASSPQGDAGTGELFF.